This T cell receptor (beta chain) was retrieved from a study of control samples from healthy donors and cancer patients (dated by TCRdb to 2020 to 2021). The junction shows trimming of 8 bases on V and 2 bases on J, plus 7 bases between the germline ends. CDR1 and CDR2, per the germline V gene, are SGDLS and YYNGEE. The CDR3 has 12 amino acids, counting the end cysteine and phenylalanine. This entry keeps only the CDR3 DNA: 36 bases, framed from base 1. Concerning this clone: Its antigen is currently not known. It has no much larger one-base neighbor in the sample; base qualities were not kept.

Library prep was done by the immunoSEQ multiplex PCR assay. TCRdb's version of the immuneACCESS table is confined to in-frame rearrangements and falls short of the full clone set. An unresolved V gene accounts for under half of the shortfall where checked; the remainder is of unknown origin. The sample yields fewer than 200,000 clones; around 94% were counted once. The ten most abundant clones make up around 1.4% of the sample. The V gene is TRBV9 and the J gene is TRBJ1-4, with the identity of the D gene unclear. The sequencing input was blood. The sequence derives from a man aged 25-45 years in good health. The CDR3 region has the sequence CARSGTNEKLFF. The DNA sequence is TGTGCCAGGTCGGGGACTAATGAAAAACTGTTTTTT.